This T cell receptor (beta chain) is from a study of blood T cell repertoires in COVID-19. Study-wide context: Sources were T cells, B-cell-depleted T cells, or PBMCs; the material itself was cDNA or gDNA.

CDR1 SGHDT and CDR2 YYEEEE come from the germline V gene. The V and J ends lost 2 bases and 3 bases respectively, with 12 bases between them. The CDR3 has 15 residues. Libraries were prepared by immunoSEQ multiplex PCR; TCRdb keeps only in-frame clonotypes and omits some of them. The sample carries under 150,000 clones, over 75% recorded once. Seattle patients were enrolled while actively infected and followed longitudinally. Specimen: peripheral blood. The TCR was taken from a woman aged 55-69 years with COVID-19, enrolled during active disease. J is TRBJ1-5 and V is TRBV5-6, with D perhaps matching TRBD1 (5 bases). The CDR3 protein is CASSLGPRVNQPQHF. In nucleotides, the CDR3 is TGTGCCAGCAGCTTAGGTCCCAGGGTCAATCAGCCCCAGCATTTT.